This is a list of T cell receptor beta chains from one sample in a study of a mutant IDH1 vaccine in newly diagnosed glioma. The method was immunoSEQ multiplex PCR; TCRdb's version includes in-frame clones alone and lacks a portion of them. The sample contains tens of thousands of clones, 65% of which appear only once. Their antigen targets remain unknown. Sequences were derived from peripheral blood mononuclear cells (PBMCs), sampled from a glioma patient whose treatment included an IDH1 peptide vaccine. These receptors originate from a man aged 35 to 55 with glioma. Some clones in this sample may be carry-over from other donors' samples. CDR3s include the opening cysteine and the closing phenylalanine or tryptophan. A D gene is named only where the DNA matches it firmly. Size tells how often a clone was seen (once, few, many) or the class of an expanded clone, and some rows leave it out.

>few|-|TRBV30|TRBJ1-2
TGTGCCTGGGGGTCGGGGTATGGCTACACCTTC
CAWGSGYGYTF
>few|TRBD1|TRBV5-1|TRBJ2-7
TGCGCCAGCAGCGATCCTTATAGGGGGCAATTTGAGCAGTACTTC
CASSDPYRGQFEQYF
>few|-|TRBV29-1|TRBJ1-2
TGCAGCGTTACAATCGGATTTAACTATGGCTACACCTTC
CSVTIGFNYGYTF
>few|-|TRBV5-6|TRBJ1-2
TGTGCCAGCAGCGGCGAGGGACATCGCTACTATGGCTACACCTTC
CASSGEGHRYYGYTF
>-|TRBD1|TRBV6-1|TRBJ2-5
TGTGCCAGCAGTCTGGACAGGGGGCAAGAGACCCAGTACTTC
CASSLDRGQETQYF
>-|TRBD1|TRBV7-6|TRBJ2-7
TGTGCCAGCAGCTTACTCCGGGACAGGGTTGGGGAGCAGTACTTC
CASSLLRDRVGEQYF
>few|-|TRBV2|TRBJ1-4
TGTGCCAGCGAGGAGGGGCCAACTAATGAAAAACTGTTTTTT
CASEEGPTNEKLFF
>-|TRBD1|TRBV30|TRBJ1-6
TGTGCCTGGAGTCCGGGACAGTATAATTCACCCCTCCACTTT
CAWSPGQYNSPLHF
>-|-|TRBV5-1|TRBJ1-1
TGCGCCAGCAGCTTTATCGAGCTTGGGGACACTGAAGCTTTCTTT
CASSFIELGDTEAFF
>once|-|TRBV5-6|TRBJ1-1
TGTGCCAGCAGCTTGGGACTTCGGAACACTGAAGCTTTCTTT
CASSLGLRNTEAFF
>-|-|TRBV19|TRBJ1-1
TGTGCCAGTAGTATAGTTCTGAGGGCGGTCACTGAAGCTTTCTTT
CASSIVLRAVTEAFF
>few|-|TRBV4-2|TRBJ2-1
TGTGCCAGCAGCCAAGATTCGGGAAACTACAATGAGCAGTTCTTC
CASSQDSGNYNEQFF
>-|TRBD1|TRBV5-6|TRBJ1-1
TGTGCCAGCAGCTTGAAGCCGACAGGGCTGAACACTGAAGCTTTCTTT
CASSLKPTGLNTEAFF
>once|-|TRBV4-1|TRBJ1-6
TGCGCCAGCAGCCATGGTTCCCGGGACGGGACCTCACCCCTCCACTTT
CASSHGSRDGTSPLHF
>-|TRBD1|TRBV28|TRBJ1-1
TGTGCCAGCAGTCTGGACAGGGCGGTTGCGATGGACACTGAAGCTTTCTTT
CASSLDRAVAMDTEAFF
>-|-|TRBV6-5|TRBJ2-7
TGTGCCAGCAGTTCCATCTACGAGCAGTACTTC
CASSSIYEQYF
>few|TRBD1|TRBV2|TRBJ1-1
TGTGCCAGCAAAAGTCAGGGGGTAGGCGACACTGAAGCTTTCTTT
CASKSQGVGDTEAFF
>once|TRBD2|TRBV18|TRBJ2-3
TGTGCCAGCTCCCCGACTGGGACTAGTACGGATACGCAGTATTTT
CASSPTGTSTDTQYF
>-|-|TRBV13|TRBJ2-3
TGTGCCAGCAGCTTAAGGTCCTTCACAGATACGCAGTATTTT
CASSLRSFTDTQYF
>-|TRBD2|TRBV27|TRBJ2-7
TGTGCCAGCAGTTTCGGGACTAGCGGCACCTACGAGCAGTACTTC
CASSFGTSGTYEQYF
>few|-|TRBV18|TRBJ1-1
TGTGCCAGCTCACCAATTTTGGAGAACACTGAAGCTTTCTTT
CASSPILENTEAFF
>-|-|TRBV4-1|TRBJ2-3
TGCGCCAGCAGCCAAGTCTCGGTACGAGCGGGTCCTACAGATACGCAGTATTTT
CASSQVSVRAGPTDTQYF
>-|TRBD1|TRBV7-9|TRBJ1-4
TGTGCCAGCAGCTTAGTCTACCAGGGGGCGGATGAAAAACTGTTTTTT
CASSLVYQGADEKLFF
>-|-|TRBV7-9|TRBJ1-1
TGTGCCAGCAGCCTACAGTCCTTACCCGGTTCTGAAGCTTTCTTT
CASSLQSLPGSEAFF
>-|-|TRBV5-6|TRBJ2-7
TGTGCCAGCAGCTTGGGACGCAGTTCCTACGAGCAGTACTTC
CASSLGRSSYEQYF
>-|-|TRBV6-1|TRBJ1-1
TGTGCCAGCAGGAGGGGGGGAGTTAACACTGAAGCTTTCTTT
CASRRGGVNTEAFF
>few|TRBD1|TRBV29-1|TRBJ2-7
TGCAGCGTTTATGGGCAGGGGGACTCCTACGAGCAGTACTTC
CSVYGQGDSYEQYF
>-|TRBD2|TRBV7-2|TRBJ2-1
TGTGCCAGCAGCTTCGGACTAGCGGGGGCCCTTGGGCAGTTCTTC
CASSFGLAGALGQFF
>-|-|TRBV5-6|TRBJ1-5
TGTGCCAGCAGCTTGGGGCTGATCAATCAGCCCCAGCATTTT
CASSLGLINQPQHF
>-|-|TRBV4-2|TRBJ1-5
TGTGCCAGCAGCCTGTCGGGGTCCAACAACAACAATCAGCCCCAGCATTTT
CASSLSGSNNNNQPQHF
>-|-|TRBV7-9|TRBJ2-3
TGTGCCAGCAGCCGAGAAGGGTCCACAGATACGCAGTATTTT
CASSREGSTDTQYF
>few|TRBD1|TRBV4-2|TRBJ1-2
TGTGCCAGCAGCCAACCCGGGACAGTCTCTTATGGCTACACCTTC
CASSQPGTVSYGYTF
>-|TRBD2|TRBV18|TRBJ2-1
TGTGCCAGCTCGCCTCCGGGACTAGCGGGGGGATACAATGAGCAGTTCTTC
CASSPPGLAGGYNEQFF
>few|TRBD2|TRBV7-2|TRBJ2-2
TGTGCCAGCAGCTATAGCGGGGGGTCCGGGGAGCTGTTTTTT
CASSYSGGSGELFF
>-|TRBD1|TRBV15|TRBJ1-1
TGTGCCACCAGCAGAACCACAGGGGGCACTGAAGCTTTCTTT
CATSRTTGGTEAFF
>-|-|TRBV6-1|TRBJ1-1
TGTGCCAGCAGTGAATCGCCGTACGCTGAAGCTTTCTTT
CASSESPYAEAFF
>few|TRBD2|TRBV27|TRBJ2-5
TGTGCCAGCAGTTTGAGGCTAGCGGGTACCCAGTACTTC
CASSLRLAGTQYF